What follows are 2 T cell receptor beta chains derived from one specimen sequenced in a study of T cells expressing NK-cell markers. With the 5' RACE reads reprocessed, TCRdb shows one record per CDR3 protein and no DNA. This listing includes about 550,000 distinct CDR3 sequences. The sequencing input was blood T cells: a sorted CD56 or NKG2C T cell subset, CD4+ or CD8+ T cells, or bulk PBMC T cells (not recorded which). The receptors derive from a man aged 18 to 30 in good health.

This chain uses TRBV27 with TRBJ1-1; the TCRdb call, TRBD1, lacks DNA for checking. There are 12 residues in the CDR3. The germline V gene encodes CDR1 MNHEY and CDR2 SMNVEV (reference sequence). The chain's CDR3 is CASSQGRGEAFF.

The gene calls are TRBV20-1 and TRBJ2-1; checking the TCRdb D call of TRBD2 is not possible without DNA. Germline CDR1 DFQATT, CDR2 SNEGSKA (reference sequence). CDR3 length equals 15 residues. CDR3: CSARDTREGRHEQFF.